This section outlines one T cell receptor (beta chain) sequence together with its context. Its target is unknown. Combining a sample-barcoded 5' primer with a J-beta primer mix, a second PCR ran for about 7 to 11 cycles. Each CDR3 protein gets one entry after TCRdb re-called the 5' RACE reads with MiXCR. The table includes about 730,000 distinct CDR3 sequences, about 40% detected once. This entry is derived from a study of blood T cells in healthy people across ages. Study-level results: Estimated diversity across one million T cells was deemed an underestimate. Naive CD4+ cell counts and diversity both ran higher in long-lived than in aged donors.

Per sample, at least 5.5 micrograms of total RNA were extracted. V shed 3 bases and J 3 bases; nucleotides not matched to a gene: 7. The CDR3 has 15 residues. From germline, CDR1 is LGHDT and CDR2 YNNKEL (reference sequence). V usage is TRBV3-1 and J usage is TRBJ1-1; 7 positions match TRBD1. The clonotype was recovered from a woman aged 60-70 years in good health. The source material was blood. CDR3 residues: CASSHHGRGHTEAFF. CDR3 bases: TGTGCCAGCAGCCACCACGGGAGGGGGCACACTGAAGCTTTCTTT.